The rows below give T cell receptor beta chains drawn from one sample of a study of a mutant IDH1 vaccine in newly diagnosed glioma. Here immunoSEQ multiplex PCR was the method, and the copy in TCRdb shows in-frame clones only, minus some. The sample records about 66,000 clones, around 85% being singletons. Sequencing was performed on PBMCs, taken from a glioma patient treated with radiotherapy, temozolomide or both. These receptors were obtained from a man aged 25 to 45 with glioma. CDR3s include the opening cysteine and the closing phenylalanine or tryptophan. A D gene is named only where the DNA matches it firmly. Clone size, where shown, is once, few, many, or a class for clones that have expanded.

j_gene: TRBJ1-5; v_gene: TRBV11-2; d_gene: .; abundance: .; CDR3nt: TGTGCCAGCAGCTTAGTGGGGGGGAGGGTTCAGCCCCAGCATTTT; CDR3aa: CASSLVGGRVQPQHF
j_gene: TRBJ2-1; v_gene: TRBV21-1; d_gene: .; abundance: once; CDR3nt: TGTGCCAGCAGCACACCTGGACTAGCGGGGGGGCCCCATGAGCAGTTCTTC; CDR3aa: CASSTPGLAGGPHEQFF
j_gene: TRBJ1-3; v_gene: TRBV5-1; d_gene: .; abundance: .; CDR3nt: TGCGCCAGCAGCTTGTGGGGGGGCTTGGCTGGAAACACCATATATTTT; CDR3aa: CASSLWGGLAGNTIYF
j_gene: TRBJ2-6; v_gene: TRBV2; d_gene: .; abundance: .; CDR3nt: TGTGCCAGCCGCCTAGGGGCATCCGGGGCCAACGTCCTGACTTTC; CDR3aa: CASRLGASGANVLTF
j_gene: TRBJ2-7; v_gene: TRBV19; d_gene: TRBD1; abundance: .; CDR3nt: TGTGCCAGTCCCTATCCTCCAGGGACAGATTGCCCCTTACCAGACTACGAGCAGTACTTC; CDR3aa: CASPYPPGTDCPLPDYEQYF
j_gene: TRBJ1-5; v_gene: TRBV28; d_gene: .; abundance: .; CDR3nt: TGTGCCAGCAGGGTAGGATACAATCAGCCCCAGCATTTT; CDR3aa: CASRVGYNQPQHF
j_gene: TRBJ2-1; v_gene: TRBV6-4; d_gene: .; abundance: .; CDR3nt: TGTGCCAGCAGTGAGGAGGAATACAATGAGCAGTTCTTC; CDR3aa: CASSEEEYNEQFF
j_gene: TRBJ2-3; v_gene: TRBV7-9; d_gene: .; abundance: .; CDR3nt: TGTGCCAGCAGCTTAGCGCGAGGGGGGCCCGGCACAGATACGCAGTATTTT; CDR3aa: CASSLARGGPGTDTQYF
j_gene: TRBJ1-2; v_gene: TRBV11-2; d_gene: .; abundance: few; CDR3nt: TGTGCCAGCAGCTCCCTCTCACAGCTTAACTATGGCTACACCTTC; CDR3aa: CASSSLSQLNYGYTF
j_gene: TRBJ2-5; v_gene: TRBV9; d_gene: .; abundance: .; CDR3nt: TGTGCCAGCAGCGTAGACGGGGGCAGGGGCCAAGAGACCCAGTACTTC; CDR3aa: CASSVDGGRGQETQYF
j_gene: TRBJ2-1; v_gene: TRBV7-9; d_gene: .; abundance: once; CDR3nt: TGTGCCAGCAGCGATTCTTTTTTTTCGGGCACACCAGAGCAGTTCTTC; CDR3aa: CASSDSFFSGTPEQFF
j_gene: TRBJ1-1; v_gene: TRBV20-1; d_gene: .; abundance: .; CDR3nt: TGCAGTGCCAGCTCCAGGGTACATGCTTTCTTT; CDR3aa: CSASSRVHAFF
j_gene: TRBJ2-7; v_gene: TRBV6-5; d_gene: .; abundance: .; CDR3nt: TGTGCCAGCAGTTCAAGGATAACTTTCTACGAGCAGTACTTC; CDR3aa: CASSSRITFYEQYF
j_gene: TRBJ1-2; v_gene: TRBV4-2; d_gene: .; abundance: .; CDR3nt: TGTGCCAGCAGCCAAGATTCGCGGCAACCGGGCTACACCTTC; CDR3aa: CASSQDSRQPGYTF
j_gene: TRBJ2-4; v_gene: TRBV5-1; d_gene: .; abundance: .; CDR3nt: TGCGCCAGCACCACATTCGGATCGGGGGTCGGAAACATTCAGTACTTC; CDR3aa: CASTTFGSGVGNIQYF
j_gene: TRBJ2-2; v_gene: TRBV19; d_gene: TRBD1; abundance: .; CDR3nt: TGTGCCAGTAGGGACAGGACGAACACCGGGGAGCTGTTTTTT; CDR3aa: CASRDRTNTGELFF
j_gene: TRBJ2-3; v_gene: TRBV5-1; d_gene: .; abundance: .; CDR3nt: TGCGCCAGCAGCTCCGGTAGTGGGACTTCTACTAGCACAGATACGCAGTATTTT; CDR3aa: CASSSGSGTSTSTDTQYF
j_gene: TRBJ2-1; v_gene: TRBV27; d_gene: TRBD1; abundance: .; CDR3nt: TGTGCCAGCAGTTCCCCCGGGACAGGGTTTCATGAGCAGTTCTTC; CDR3aa: CASSSPGTGFHEQFF
j_gene: TRBJ2-5; v_gene: TRBV27; d_gene: .; abundance: .; CDR3nt: TGTGCCAGCAGCCGCGGACAAGAGACCCAGTACTTC; CDR3aa: CASSRGQETQYF
j_gene: TRBJ1-1; v_gene: TRBV5-4; d_gene: TRBD1; abundance: .; CDR3nt: TGTGCCAGCAGCTTCGACAGGGCCCACACTGAAGCTTTCTTT; CDR3aa: CASSFDRAHTEAFF
j_gene: TRBJ2-3; v_gene: TRBV5-4; d_gene: .; abundance: .; CDR3nt: TGTGCCAGCAGCCCCCGGGGGACCACAGATACGCAGTATTTT; CDR3aa: CASSPRGTTDTQYF
j_gene: TRBJ2-5; v_gene: TRBV6-1; d_gene: TRBD2; abundance: .; CDR3nt: TGTGCCAGCAGTCCAGAGGGAGGACTAGCAGAGACCCAGTACTTC; CDR3aa: CASSPEGGLAETQYF
j_gene: TRBJ2-1; v_gene: TRBV10-1; d_gene: .; abundance: .; CDR3nt: TGCGCCAGCAGTGTCGGGTGGGATGAGCAGTTCTTC; CDR3aa: CASSVGWDEQFF
j_gene: TRBJ1-6; v_gene: TRBV6-4; d_gene: TRBD1; abundance: .; CDR3nt: TGTGCCAGCAGCGTTACAGGGGGGGGATCACCCCTCCACTTT; CDR3aa: CASSVTGGGSPLHF
j_gene: TRBJ1-2; v_gene: TRBV6-5; d_gene: .; abundance: .; CDR3nt: TGTGCCAGCAGTTACTCCCCGGAAGGGCCAGAGGGCTACACCTTC; CDR3aa: CASSYSPEGPEGYTF
j_gene: TRBJ2-3; v_gene: TRBV7-2; d_gene: TRBD1; abundance: .; CDR3nt: TGTGCCAGCAGCCTCGAGGGGGCAAGCACAGATACGCAGTATTTT; CDR3aa: CASSLEGASTDTQYF
j_gene: TRBJ2-1; v_gene: TRBV6-4; d_gene: .; abundance: .; CDR3nt: TGTGCCAGCAGGGGGGGGGCGAGGAATGAGCAGTTCTTC; CDR3aa: CASRGGARNEQFF
j_gene: TRBJ1-6; v_gene: TRBV25-1; d_gene: TRBD1; abundance: few; CDR3nt: TGTGCCAGCACGGGACAGACAAATTCACCCCTCCACTTT; CDR3aa: CASTGQTNSPLHF
j_gene: TRBJ2-1; v_gene: TRBV12-5; d_gene: .; abundance: .; CDR3nt: TGTGCTAGTGATCTAGGTGACGGGGCGGGGAGTGAGTTCTTC; CDR3aa: CASDLGDGAGSEFF
j_gene: TRBJ1-1; v_gene: TRBV10-1; d_gene: .; abundance: .; CDR3nt: TGCGCCAGCAGTGATTCCCCGACAGGGAACACTGAAGCTTTCTTT; CDR3aa: CASSDSPTGNTEAFF
j_gene: TRBJ2-7; v_gene: TRBV19; d_gene: .; abundance: .; CDR3nt: TGTGCCAGTAGTATACAGGGTGGCTACGAGCAGTACTTC; CDR3aa: CASSIQGGYEQYF
j_gene: TRBJ2-7; v_gene: TRBV14; d_gene: TRBD1; abundance: once; CDR3nt: TGTGCCAGCAGCCCGGGGACAGGAGATTACGAGCAGTACTTC; CDR3aa: CASSPGTGDYEQYF
j_gene: TRBJ2-7; v_gene: TRBV6-6; d_gene: .; abundance: .; CDR3nt: TGTGCCAGCAGTTACTCTGGCTCGTACTACGAGCAGTACTTC; CDR3aa: CASSYSGSYYEQYF
j_gene: TRBJ2-1; v_gene: TRBV18; d_gene: TRBD1; abundance: .; CDR3nt: TGTGCCAGCTCACCACCGTTGGGACAGGGGTTCAATGAGCAGTTCTTC; CDR3aa: CASSPPLGQGFNEQFF
j_gene: TRBJ1-5; v_gene: TRBV7-2; d_gene: .; abundance: .; CDR3nt: TGTGCCAGCAGCTTTACTGGCGCTAGCAATCAGCCCCAGCATTTT; CDR3aa: CASSFTGASNQPQHF
j_gene: TRBJ2-7; v_gene: TRBV11-2; d_gene: TRBD2; abundance: .; CDR3nt: TGTGCCAGCAGCCTAGGTGGACTAGCGGCCGAGCAGTACTTC; CDR3aa: CASSLGGLAAEQYF
j_gene: TRBJ2-7; v_gene: TRBV5-1; d_gene: .; abundance: .; CDR3nt: TGCGCCAGCAGCTTGGACAGAACCTACGAGCAGTACTTC; CDR3aa: CASSLDRTYEQYF
j_gene: TRBJ2-1; v_gene: TRBV7-6; d_gene: .; abundance: once; CDR3nt: TGTGCCAGCAGCTCTTCGTCCCTTCTAGCGTTGGATGAGCAGTTCTTC; CDR3aa: CASSSSSLLALDEQFF
j_gene: TRBJ2-4; v_gene: TRBV6-5; d_gene: TRBD1; abundance: .; CDR3nt: TGTGCCAGCAGCCGTGACAGGGGTTTGGACATTCGGTACTTC; CDR3aa: CASSRDRGLDIRYF
j_gene: TRBJ2-7; v_gene: TRBV4-1; d_gene: .; abundance: .; CDR3nt: TGCGCCAGCAGCCAAACTAGCTCTAGCTCCTACGAGCAGTACTTC; CDR3aa: CASSQTSSSSYEQYF
j_gene: TRBJ1-5; v_gene: TRBV27; d_gene: TRBD1; abundance: .; CDR3nt: TGTGCCAGCAGTAGACAGGGGCTATGGAGCAATCAGCCCCAGCATTTT; CDR3aa: CASSRQGLWSNQPQHF
j_gene: TRBJ2-4; v_gene: TRBV5-1; d_gene: TRBD1; abundance: .; CDR3nt: TGCGCCAGCAGCAACGGGACAGGGGTGAACATTCAGTACTTC; CDR3aa: CASSNGTGVNIQYF
j_gene: TRBJ2-7; v_gene: TRBV11-3; d_gene: TRBD2; abundance: .; CDR3nt: TGTGCCAGCAGCCCGGACCCACTAGCGGGGGACTCCTACGAGCAGTACTTC; CDR3aa: CASSPDPLAGDSYEQYF
j_gene: TRBJ1-5; v_gene: TRBV27; d_gene: .; abundance: .; CDR3nt: TGTGCCAGCAAGGACGACCCCAATCAGCCCCAGCATTTT; CDR3aa: CASKDDPNQPQHF
j_gene: TRBJ2-3; v_gene: TRBV5-6; d_gene: TRBD2; abundance: .; CDR3nt: TGTGCCAGCAGCTTGGGGGGGACTAGCGGGGGCACAGATACGCAGTATTTT; CDR3aa: CASSLGGTSGGTDTQYF
j_gene: TRBJ1-4; v_gene: TRBV7-7; d_gene: TRBD1; abundance: .; CDR3nt: TGTGCCAGCAGCTCCGGGACAGGGGATGAAAAACTGTTTTTT; CDR3aa: CASSSGTGDEKLFF
j_gene: TRBJ2-7; v_gene: TRBV29-1; d_gene: .; abundance: .; CDR3nt: TGCAGCGTGGGAAAGACCGGGGAGCAGTACTTC; CDR3aa: CSVGKTGEQYF
j_gene: TRBJ2-1; v_gene: TRBV5-1; d_gene: TRBD2; abundance: .; CDR3nt: TGCGCCAGCAGCTTGTTGGGGGGGTGGAATGAGCAGTTCTTC; CDR3aa: CASSLLGGWNEQFF
j_gene: TRBJ2-2; v_gene: TRBV9; d_gene: .; abundance: .; CDR3nt: TGTGCCAGCAGCGTAGGCGGAGACACCGGGGAGCTGTTTTTT; CDR3aa: CASSVGGDTGELFF
j_gene: TRBJ2-7; v_gene: TRBV27; d_gene: .; abundance: .; CDR3nt: TGTGCCAGCAGTCCCCGGGCGGGGTGGGAGCAGTACTTC; CDR3aa: CASSPRAGWEQYF
j_gene: TRBJ2-1; v_gene: TRBV5-5; d_gene: .; abundance: .; CDR3nt: TGTGCCAGCAGCTTATTCCAGGGGTCTCACAATGAGCAGTTCTTC; CDR3aa: CASSLFQGSHNEQFF
j_gene: TRBJ1-5; v_gene: TRBV6-6; d_gene: .; abundance: .; CDR3nt: TGTGCCAGCAGTTACCCTCACAGCAATCAGCCCCAGCATTTT; CDR3aa: CASSYPHSNQPQHF
j_gene: TRBJ1-5; v_gene: TRBV27; d_gene: TRBD1; abundance: .; CDR3nt: TGTGCCAGCAGTCCCACCGGGACAGGGAGAAATTATAGCAATCAGCCCCAGCATTTT; CDR3aa: CASSPTGTGRNYSNQPQHF
j_gene: TRBJ1-4; v_gene: TRBV4-2; d_gene: .; abundance: .; CDR3nt: TGTGCCAGCAGCCAAGATGGGGGAACTAATGAAAAACTGTTTTTT; CDR3aa: CASSQDGGTNEKLFF
j_gene: TRBJ1-3; v_gene: TRBV18; d_gene: TRBD1; abundance: .; CDR3nt: TGTGCCAGCTCACCCCGGACAGGGTCTGGAAACACCATATATTTT; CDR3aa: CASSPRTGSGNTIYF